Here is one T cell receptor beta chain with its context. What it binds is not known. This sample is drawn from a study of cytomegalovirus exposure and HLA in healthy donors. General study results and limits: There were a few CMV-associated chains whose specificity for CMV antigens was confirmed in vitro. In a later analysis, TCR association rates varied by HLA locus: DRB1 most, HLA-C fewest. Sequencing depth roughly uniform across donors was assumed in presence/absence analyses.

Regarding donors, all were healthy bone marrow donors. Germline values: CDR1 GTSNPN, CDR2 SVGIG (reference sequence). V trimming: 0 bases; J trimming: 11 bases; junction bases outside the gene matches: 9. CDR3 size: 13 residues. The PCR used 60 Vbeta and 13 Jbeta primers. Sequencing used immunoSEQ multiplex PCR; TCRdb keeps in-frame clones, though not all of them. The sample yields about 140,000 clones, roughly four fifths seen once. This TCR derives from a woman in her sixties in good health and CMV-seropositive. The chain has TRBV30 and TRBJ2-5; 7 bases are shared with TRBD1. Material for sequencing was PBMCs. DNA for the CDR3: TGTGCCTGGAGTGTACAGGGGTTAGGGGAGCAGTACTTC. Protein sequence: CAWSVQGLGEQYF.